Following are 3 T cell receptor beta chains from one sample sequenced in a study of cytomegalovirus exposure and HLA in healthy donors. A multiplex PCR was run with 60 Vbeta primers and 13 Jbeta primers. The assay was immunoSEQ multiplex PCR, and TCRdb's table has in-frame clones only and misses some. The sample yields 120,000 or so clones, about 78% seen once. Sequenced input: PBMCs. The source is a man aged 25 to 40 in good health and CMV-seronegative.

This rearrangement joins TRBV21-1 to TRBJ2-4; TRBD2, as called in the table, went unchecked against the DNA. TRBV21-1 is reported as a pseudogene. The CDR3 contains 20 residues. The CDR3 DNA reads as TGTGCCAGCAGCACGCTGGACCGGGAGCTGGGATCAGGAGCCAAAAACATTCAGTACTTC. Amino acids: CASSTLDRELGSGAKNIQYF.

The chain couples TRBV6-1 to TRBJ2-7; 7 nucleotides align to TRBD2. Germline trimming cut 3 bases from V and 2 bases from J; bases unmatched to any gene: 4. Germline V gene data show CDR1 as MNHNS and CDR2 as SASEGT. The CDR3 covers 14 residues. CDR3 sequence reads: CASSDQGGTYEQYF. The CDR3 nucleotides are TGTGCCAGCAGTGACCAGGGAGGGACCTACGAGCAGTACTTC.

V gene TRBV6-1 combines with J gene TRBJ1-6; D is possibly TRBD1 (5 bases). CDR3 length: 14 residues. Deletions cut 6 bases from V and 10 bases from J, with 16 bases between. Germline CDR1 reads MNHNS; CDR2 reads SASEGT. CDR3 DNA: TGTGCCAGCAGACTGACAGTAATCAGATCACCCCTCCACTTT. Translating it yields CASRLTVIRSPLHF.